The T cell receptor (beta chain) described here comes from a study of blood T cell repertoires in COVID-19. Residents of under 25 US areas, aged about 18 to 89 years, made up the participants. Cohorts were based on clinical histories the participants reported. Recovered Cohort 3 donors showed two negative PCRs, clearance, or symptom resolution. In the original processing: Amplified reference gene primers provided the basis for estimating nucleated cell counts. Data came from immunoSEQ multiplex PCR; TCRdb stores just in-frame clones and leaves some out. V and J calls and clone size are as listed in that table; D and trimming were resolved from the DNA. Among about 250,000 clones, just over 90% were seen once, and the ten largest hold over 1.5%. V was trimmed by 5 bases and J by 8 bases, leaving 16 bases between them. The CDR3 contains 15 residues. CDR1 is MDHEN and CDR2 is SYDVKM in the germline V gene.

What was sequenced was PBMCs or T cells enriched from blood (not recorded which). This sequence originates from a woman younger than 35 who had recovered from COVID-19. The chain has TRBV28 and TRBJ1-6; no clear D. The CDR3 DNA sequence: TGTGCCAGCAGTGAGCCGCCGGTTATAGATTCACCCCTCCACTTT. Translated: CASSEPPVIDSPLHF.